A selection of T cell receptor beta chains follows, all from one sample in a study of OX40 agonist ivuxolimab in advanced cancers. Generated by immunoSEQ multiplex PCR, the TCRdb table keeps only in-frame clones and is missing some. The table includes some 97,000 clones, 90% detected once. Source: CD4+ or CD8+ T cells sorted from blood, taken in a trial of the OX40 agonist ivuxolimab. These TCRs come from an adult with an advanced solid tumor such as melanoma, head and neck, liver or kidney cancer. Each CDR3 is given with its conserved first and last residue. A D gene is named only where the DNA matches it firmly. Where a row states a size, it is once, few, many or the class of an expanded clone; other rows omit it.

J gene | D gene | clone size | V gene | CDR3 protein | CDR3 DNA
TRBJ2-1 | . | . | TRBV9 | CASSVLASSYNEQFF | TGTGCCAGCAGCGTGCTAGCGAGCTCCTACAATGAGCAGTTCTTC
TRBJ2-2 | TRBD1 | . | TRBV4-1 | CASSQVTGDTGELFF | TGCGCCAGCAGCCAGGTGACAGGGGACACCGGGGAGCTGTTTTTT
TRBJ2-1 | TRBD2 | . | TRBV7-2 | CASSDSGMSYNEQFF | TGTGCCAGCAGCGATAGCGGGATGTCCTACAATGAGCAGTTCTTC
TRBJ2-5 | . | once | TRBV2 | CASSASQETQYF | TGTGCCAGCAGTGCATCCCAAGAGACCCAGTACTTC
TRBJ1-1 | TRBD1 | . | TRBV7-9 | CAGSGTGGTEAFF | TGTGCCGGGTCCGGGACAGGGGGCACTGAAGCTTTCTTT
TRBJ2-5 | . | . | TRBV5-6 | CASRAGQKAQYF | TGTGCCAGCAGGGCGGGACAAAAGGCCCAGTACTTC
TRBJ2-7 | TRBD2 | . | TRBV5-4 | CASSEAGVEQYF | TGTGCCAGCAGCGAAGCGGGAGTCGAGCAGTACTTC
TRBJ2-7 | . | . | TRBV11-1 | CASSLDLPYEQYF | TGTGCCAGCAGCTTAGACCTGCCCTACGAGCAGTACTTC
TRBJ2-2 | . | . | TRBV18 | CASSHTNTGELFF | TGTGCCAGCTCACACACCAACACCGGGGAGCTGTTTTTT
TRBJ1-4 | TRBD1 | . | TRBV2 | CATRPTGGFEKLFF | TGTGCCACCCGTCCGACAGGGGGGTTTGAAAAACTGTTTTTT
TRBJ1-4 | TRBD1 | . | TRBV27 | CASRDRGLPNEKLFF | TGTGCCAGCAGAGACAGGGGGCTCCCTAATGAAAAACTGTTTTTT
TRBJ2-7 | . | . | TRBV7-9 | CASSQIEATSYEQYF | TGTGCCAGCAGCCAGATAGAGGCAACCTCCTACGAGCAGTACTTC
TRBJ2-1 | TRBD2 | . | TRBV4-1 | CASSQGLLAGSYNEQFF | TGCGCCAGCAGCCAGGGGTTACTAGCGGGCTCCTACAATGAGCAGTTCTTC
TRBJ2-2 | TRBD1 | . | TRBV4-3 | CASSLHPPGTANTGELFF | TGCGCCAGCAGCCTTCACCCCCCCGGGACAGCGAACACCGGGGAGCTGTTTTTT
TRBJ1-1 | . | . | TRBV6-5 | CASSQDRRLNTEAFF | TGTGCCAGCAGTCAAGACAGGAGATTGAACACTGAAGCTTTCTTT
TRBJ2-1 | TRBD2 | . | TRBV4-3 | CASSQDPYGALAGEGGQFF | TGCGCCAGCAGCCAAGATCCTTACGGAGCACTAGCGGGAGAGGGGGGGCAGTTCTTC
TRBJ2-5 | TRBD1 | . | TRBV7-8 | CASSGQGLETQYF | TGTGCCAGCAGCGGACAGGGTCTGGAGACCCAGTACTTC
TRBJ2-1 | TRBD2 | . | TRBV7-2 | CASSLPGLAQRGEQFF | TGTGCCAGCAGCTTGCCGGGACTAGCGCAAAGGGGTGAGCAGTTCTTC
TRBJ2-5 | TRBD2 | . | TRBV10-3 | CAISATSGETQYF | TGTGCCATCAGTGCGACTAGCGGGGAGACCCAGTACTTC
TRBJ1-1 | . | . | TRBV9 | CASSPLWGRSQNTEAFF | TGTGCCAGCAGCCCCCTTTGGGGGAGGTCTCAGAACACTGAAGCTTTCTTT
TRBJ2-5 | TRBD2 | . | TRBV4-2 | CASSQQGTSGSRETQYF | TGTGCCAGCAGCCAACAAGGGACTAGCGGGAGTAGGGAGACCCAGTACTTC